The 20 T cell receptor beta chains in this list originate from one sample, sequenced in a study of blood T cell repertoires in COVID-19. Profiled with immunoSEQ multiplex PCR; TCRdb holds only in-frame clones, not every one. The sample lists some 70,000 clones, 80% occurring once. The sample taken for sequencing was peripheral blood. These TCRs come from a man aged 45-65 years with COVID-19, enrolled during active disease.

This clone was detected a few times. The rearrangement joins TRBV4-1 to TRBJ2-7, with 10 bases that match TRBD2. V trimming: 2 bases; J trimming: 5 bases; junction bases outside the gene matches: 9. Germline CDR1 and CDR2: MGHRA and YSYEKL. The CDR3 contains 16 residues. Written as DNA, the CDR3 is TGCGCCAGCAGCCAATCCGCGGGCCTAGCGGGAGACGAGCAGTACTTC. This sequence encodes CASSQSAGLAGDEQYF.

A single count supports this clone. The chain has TRBV6-6 and TRBJ1-4; TRBD1 matches 8 bases. Germline V gene data show CDR1 as MNHNY and CDR2 as SVGAGI (reference sequence). This CDR3 contains 14 residues. J lost 2 bases, V lost 5 bases, and 1 base had no gene match. The CDR3 region is CASSHRGTNEKLFF. The CDR3 nucleotides read TGTGCCAGCAGTCACAGGGGGACTAATGAAAAACTGTTTTTT.

This sequence joins TRBV28 and TRBJ2-3; 10 positions agree with TRBD1. Germline V gene lookup returns CDR1 MDHEN and CDR2 SYDVKM. The CDR3 covers 15 residues. J lost 2 bases, V lost 3 bases, and 2 bases had no gene match. The chain's CDR3 is CASSLGTGDTDTQYF. CDR3 DNA sequence: TGTGCCAGCAGTTTGGGGACAGGGGACACAGATACGCAGTATTTT.

The chain carries TRBV9 and TRBJ1-2, with TRBD1 identical over 11 bases. CDR3 length: 15 residues. V lost 4 bases, J lost 5 bases, and 7 bases stayed unmatched. Per the germline V gene, CDR1 is SGDLS and CDR2 is YYNGEE. The CDR3 sequence is CASSPGTGGRYGYTF. The CDR3 nucleotides read TGTGCCAGCAGCCCCGGGACAGGGGGGAGGTATGGCTACACCTTC.

The rearrangement uses TRBV7-8 and TRBJ2-6; a possible D gene is TRBD1 (5 bases). The CDR3 loop spans 16 amino acids. The V end was cut by 5 bases, the J end by 2 bases, with 13 bases between. Germline CDR1 is SGHVS and CDR2 is FQNEAQ. CDR3 in amino acids: CASSPPGLPGANVLTF. CDR3 nucleotides: TGTGCCAGCAGCCCCCCAGGGCTTCCTGGGGCCAACGTCCTGACTTTC.

The chain uses TRBV28 and TRBJ1-1; 7 bases are a match to TRBD1. There are 17 residues in the CDR3. In germline, CDR1 is MDHEN, CDR2 SYDVKM. Losses at the gene ends were 8 bases for V and 0 bases for J; bases not matched to a gene: 15. The CDR3 region is CASREQGFVGMNTEAFF. CDR3 nucleotide sequence: TGTGCCAGCCGTGAACAGGGGTTTGTGGGGATGAACACTGAAGCTTTCTTT. Supplemented by reference TRBV28 and TRBJ1-1, the full variable domain reads DVKVTQSSRYLVKRTGEKVFLECVQDMDHENMFWYRQDPGLGLRLIYFSYDVKMKEKGDIPEGYSVSREKKERFSLILESASTNQTSMYLCASREQGFVGMNTEAFFGQGTRLTVV.

A single count supports this clone. V gene TRBV28 combines with J gene TRBJ1-5, with D tentatively TRBD1 (6 bases). The germline V and J ends were trimmed by 3 bases and 6 bases, with 18 bases remaining between them. The CDR3 loop spans 16 amino acids. The V gene's germline CDR1 is MDHEN and CDR2 SYDVKM. CDR3 protein: CASSFQVGGIGQPQHF. CDR3 bases: TGTGCCAGCAGTTTTCAAGTAGGGGGAATAGGTCAGCCCCAGCATTTT. Using reference TRBV28 and TRBJ1-5 for the parts outside the CDR3, the full variable domain is DVKVTQSSRYLVKRTGEKVFLECVQDMDHENMFWYRQDPGLGLRLIYFSYDVKMKEKGDIPEGYSVSREKKERFSLILESASTNQTSMYLCASSFQVGGIGQPQHFGDGTRLSIL.

This clone was seen a single time. This rearrangement joins TRBV12-5 to TRBJ2-5, with D possibly TRBD1 on 5 matching bases. The CDR3 loop spans 13 amino acids. CDR1 is LGHNT and CDR2 is FRNRAP in the germline V gene. The V end lost 2 bases, the J end lost 6 bases, and 10 bases lay between the germline ends. The CDR3 loop reads CASGLMGLKTQYF. CDR3 DNA sequence: TGTGCTAGTGGTTTGATGGGGCTGAAGACCCAGTACTTC.

This chain uses TRBV28 with TRBJ1-2; D is undetermined. The V end was cut by 5 bases, the J end by 3 bases, with 7 bases between. CDR1 and CDR2 from the germline V gene are MDHEN and SYDVKM. This CDR3 is built from 12 residues. The CDR3 here is CASSPRDYGYTF. The DNA for the CDR3 is TGTGCCAGCAGTCCGAGGGACTATGGCTACACCTTC.

The gene calls are TRBV21-1 and TRBJ1-1; the table's D call, TRBD1, was not checked against the DNA. TRBV21-1 is reported as a pseudogene. The CDR3 covers 14 residues. CDR3: CASAEGDRDTEAFF. CDR3 in DNA: TGTGCCAGCGCCGAGGGGGATCGAGACACTGAAGCTTTCTTT.

V gene TRBV10-3 combines with J gene TRBJ2-3; 11 bases agree with TRBD2. V was clipped by 3 bases and J by 4 bases; unmatched bases: 12. This CDR3 has 18 amino acids. The germline CDR1 and CDR2 sequences are ENHRY and SYGVKD. The CDR3, as DNA: TGTGCCATCAGTGAAACCCGTCTAGCGGGAGGAGGGGCAGATACGCAGTATTTT. Its protein product is CAISETRLAGGGADTQYF.

A few counts support this clone. The chain links TRBV12-3 or TRBV12-4 to TRBJ1-2; 9 bases line up with TRBD1. CDR3 size: 13 residues. Losses at the gene ends were 4 bases for V and 7 bases for J; bases not matched to a gene: 4. For the CDR3, the DNA is TGTGCCAGCAGTTCCGGACAGGGGCTTGGCTACACCTTC. It encodes CASSSGQGLGYTF.

This chain joins TRBV5-1 and TRBJ2-6, with D hard to call. Per the germline V gene, CDR1 is SGHRS and CDR2 is YFSETQ. V was trimmed by 2 bases and J by 0 bases, leaving 9 bases between them. The CDR3 contains 16 residues. The CDR3 is CASSFQVPSGANVLTF. The CDR3 nucleotides are TGCGCCAGCAGCTTTCAGGTACCCTCTGGGGCCAACGTCCTGACTTTC.

CDR3 protein: CASSLSRVRGSYNEQFF. CDR3 bases: TGTGCCAGCAGTTTATCGCGCGTGCGGGGCTCCTACAATGAGCAGTTCTTC. The chain joins TRBV27 to TRBJ2-1, with D perhaps TRBD2 (6 bases). CDR3 length: 17 amino acids. The V end was cut by 0 bases, the J end by 0 bases, with 12 bases between. Germline CDR1 is MNHEY and CDR2 is SMNVEV (reference sequence).

This clone was detected a few times. The chain employs TRBV6-2 or TRBV6-3 and TRBJ2-3, with D unclear. The germline V gene has CDR1 MNHEY and CDR2 SVGEGT. This CDR3 spans 14 amino acids. With 0 bases removed from V and 2 bases from J, the gap between germline ends came to 6 bases. DNA for the CDR3: TGTGCCAGCAGTTACTCCGACTCCACAGATACGCAGTATTTT. This translates into CASSYSDSTDTQYF.

V gene TRBV10-3 combines with J gene TRBJ2-3; D is possibly TRBD1 (5 bases). The CDR3 is made up of 16 amino acids. Germline CDR1 is ENHRY and CDR2 is SYGVKD. The germline V and J ends were trimmed by 4 bases and 6 bases, with 20 bases remaining between them. The CDR3 DNA is TGTGCCATCAGTGCCCTAGGGGCGGCGATGGGGGATACGCAGTATTTT. Translated: CAISALGAAMGDTQYF.

The chain is built from TRBV18 and TRBJ2-7; no definite D call. Germline V gene lookup returns CDR1 KGHSH and CDR2 LQKENI. The CDR3 spans 12 residues. Trimming cost V 3 bases and J 3 bases, with 6 bases left between them. The CDR3 coding sequence is TGTGCCAGCTCACCTGGAGACTACGAGCAGTACTTC. Translating gives CASSPGDYEQYF.

The V call is TRBV5-1, the J call TRBJ2-2, with D possibly matching TRBD1 (5 bases). The V end was cut by 1 base, the J end by 0 bases, with 10 bases between. Germline lookup yields CDR1 SGHRS and CDR2 YFSETQ. The CDR3 has 16 amino acids. DNA of the CDR3: TGCGCCAGCAGCTTGATGGACATATCGAACACCGGGGAGCTGTTTTTT. Protein product: CASSLMDISNTGELFF. The full variable domain, rest sourced from reference TRBV5-1 and TRBJ2-2, is KAGVTQTPRYLIKTRGQQVTLSCSPISGHRSVSWYQQTPGQGLQFLFEYFSETQRNKGNFPGRFSGRQFSNSRSEMNVSTLELGDSALYLCASSLMDISNTGELFFGEGSRLTVL.

The chain couples TRBV6-5 to TRBJ1-2; the D gene is possibly TRBD1 (5 bases). CDR1 and CDR2 (germline): MNHEY, SVGAGI. Trimming cost V 2 bases and J 5 bases, with 15 bases left between them. The length of the CDR3 is 15 residues. CDR3 coding DNA: TGTGCCAGCAGTTACGGCAGGGCACAAGGATATGGCTACACCTTC. Its translation: CASSYGRAQGYGYTF.

The chain carries TRBV4-3 and TRBJ2-2; D is possibly TRBD2 (6 bases). The CDR3 extends over 16 amino acids. V was shortened by 1 base and J by 4 bases, with 13 bases between the two germline ends. The germline gives CDR1 LGHNA, CDR2 YSLEER. The CDR3: CASSQVGGVGTGELFF. DNA of the CDR3: TGCGCCAGCAGCCAAGTAGGCGGGGTGGGCACCGGGGAGCTGTTTTTT.